Reported below is one T cell receptor beta chain. The entry originates in a study of OX40 agonist ivuxolimab in advanced cancers. Sequenced by immunoSEQ multiplex PCR; TCRdb stores in-frame clones only, minus some. The sample shows 75,000 or so clones, 84% of them seen only once. The junction had 7 bases not matched to a gene; V was cut back by 4 bases and J by 1 base. Germline V gene sequence: CDR1 SGHRS, CDR2 YFSETQ. This CDR3 contains 18 residues. The sample consisted of CD4+ or CD8+ T cells sorted from blood, taken in a trial of the OX40 agonist ivuxolimab. The receptor was isolated from an adult with an advanced solid tumor such as melanoma, head and neck, liver or kidney cancer. V gene TRBV5-1 combines with J gene TRBJ2-6, with 11 bases identical to TRBD1. The CDR3 sequence: CASSLTGTGGSGANVLTF. CDR3 nucleotide sequence: TGCGCCAGCAGCCTAACCGGGACAGGGGGGTCTGGGGCCAACGTCCTGACTTTC.